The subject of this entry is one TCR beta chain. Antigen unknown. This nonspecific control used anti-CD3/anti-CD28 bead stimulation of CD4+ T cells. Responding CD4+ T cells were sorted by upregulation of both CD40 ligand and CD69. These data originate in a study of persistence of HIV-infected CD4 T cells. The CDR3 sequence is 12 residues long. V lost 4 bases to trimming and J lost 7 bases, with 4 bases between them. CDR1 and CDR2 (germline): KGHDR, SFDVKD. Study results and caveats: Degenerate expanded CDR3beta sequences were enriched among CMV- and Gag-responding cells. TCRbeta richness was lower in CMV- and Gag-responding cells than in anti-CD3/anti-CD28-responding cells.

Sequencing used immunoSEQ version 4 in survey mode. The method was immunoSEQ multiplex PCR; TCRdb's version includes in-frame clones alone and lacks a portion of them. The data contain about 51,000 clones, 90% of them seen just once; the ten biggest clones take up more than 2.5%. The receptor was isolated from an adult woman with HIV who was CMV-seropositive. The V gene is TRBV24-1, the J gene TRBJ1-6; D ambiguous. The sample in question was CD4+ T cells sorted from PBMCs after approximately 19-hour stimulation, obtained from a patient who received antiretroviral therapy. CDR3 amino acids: CATSEGNSPLHF. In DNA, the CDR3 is TGTGCCACCAGTGAGGGGAATTCACCCCTCCACTTT.